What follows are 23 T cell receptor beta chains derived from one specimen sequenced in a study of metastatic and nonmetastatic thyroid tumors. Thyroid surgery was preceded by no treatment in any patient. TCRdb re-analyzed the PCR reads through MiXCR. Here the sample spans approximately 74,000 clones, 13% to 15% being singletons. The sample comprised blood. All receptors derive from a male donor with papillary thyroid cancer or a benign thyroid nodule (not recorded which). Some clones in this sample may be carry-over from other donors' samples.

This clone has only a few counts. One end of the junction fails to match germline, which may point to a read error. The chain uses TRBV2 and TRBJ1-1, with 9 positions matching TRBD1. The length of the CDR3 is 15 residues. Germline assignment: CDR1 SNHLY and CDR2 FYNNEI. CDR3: CASRISQGASTEDFF. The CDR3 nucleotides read TGTGCCAGCAGAATATCACAGGGGGCGAGCACTGAAGATTTCTTT.

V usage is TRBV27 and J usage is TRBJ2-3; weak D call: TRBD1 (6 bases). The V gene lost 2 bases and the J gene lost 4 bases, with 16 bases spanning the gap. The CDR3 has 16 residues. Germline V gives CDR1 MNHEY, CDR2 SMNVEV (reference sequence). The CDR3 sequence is CASSLEGQWFADTQYF. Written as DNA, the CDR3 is TGTGCCAGCAGTTTAGAAGGACAGTGGTTTGCAGATACGCAGTATTTT.

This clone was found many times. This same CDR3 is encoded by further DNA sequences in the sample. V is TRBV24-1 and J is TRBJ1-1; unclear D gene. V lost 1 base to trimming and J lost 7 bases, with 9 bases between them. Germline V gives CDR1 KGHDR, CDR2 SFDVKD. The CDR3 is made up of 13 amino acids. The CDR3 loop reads CATSDFPVVEAFF. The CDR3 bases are TGTGCCACCAGTGATTTTCCCGTTGTTGAAGCTTTCTTT.

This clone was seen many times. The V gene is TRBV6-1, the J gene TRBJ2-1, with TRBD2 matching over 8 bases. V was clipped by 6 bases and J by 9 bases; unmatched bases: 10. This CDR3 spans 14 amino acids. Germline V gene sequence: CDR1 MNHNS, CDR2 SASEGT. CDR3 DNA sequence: TGTGCCAGCAGAACCCCGGGACTAGTTAGTGAGCAGTTCTTC. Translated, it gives CASRTPGLVSEQFF.

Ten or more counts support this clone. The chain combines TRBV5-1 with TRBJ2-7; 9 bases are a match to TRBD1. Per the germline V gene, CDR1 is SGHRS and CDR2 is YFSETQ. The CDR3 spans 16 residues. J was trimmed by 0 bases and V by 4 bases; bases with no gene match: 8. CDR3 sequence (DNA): TGCGCCAGCAGCATCTACGGGACAGGGACCTCCTACGAGCAGTACTTC. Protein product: CASSIYGTGTSYEQYF.

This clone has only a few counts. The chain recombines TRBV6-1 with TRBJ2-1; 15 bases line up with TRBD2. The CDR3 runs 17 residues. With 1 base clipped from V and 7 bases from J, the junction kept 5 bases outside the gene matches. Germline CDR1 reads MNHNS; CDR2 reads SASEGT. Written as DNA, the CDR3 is TGTGCCAGCAGTGAAGGGACTAGCGGGAGGGTTGGAAATGAGCAGTTCTTC. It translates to CASSEGTSGRVGNEQFF.

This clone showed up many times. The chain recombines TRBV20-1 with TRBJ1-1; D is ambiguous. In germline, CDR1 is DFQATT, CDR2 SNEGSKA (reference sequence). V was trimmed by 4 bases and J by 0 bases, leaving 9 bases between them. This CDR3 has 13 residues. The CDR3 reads CSATGVMNTEAFF. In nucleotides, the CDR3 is TGCAGTGCTACGGGAGTCATGAACACTGAAGCTTTCTTT.

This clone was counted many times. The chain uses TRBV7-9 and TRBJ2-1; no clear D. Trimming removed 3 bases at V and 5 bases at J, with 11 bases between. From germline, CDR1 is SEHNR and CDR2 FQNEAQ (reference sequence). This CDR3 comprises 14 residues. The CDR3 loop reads CASSLQDGHNEQFF. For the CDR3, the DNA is TGTGCCAGCAGCTTGCAGGACGGACACAATGAGCAGTTCTTC.

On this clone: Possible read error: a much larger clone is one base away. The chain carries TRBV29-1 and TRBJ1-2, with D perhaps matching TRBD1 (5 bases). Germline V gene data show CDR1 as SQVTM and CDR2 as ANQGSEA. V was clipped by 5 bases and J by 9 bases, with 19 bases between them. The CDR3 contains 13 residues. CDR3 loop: CSVPDSALRCYTF. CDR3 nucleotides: TGCAGCGTTCCAGACAGCGCCCTAAGGTGCTACACCTTC.

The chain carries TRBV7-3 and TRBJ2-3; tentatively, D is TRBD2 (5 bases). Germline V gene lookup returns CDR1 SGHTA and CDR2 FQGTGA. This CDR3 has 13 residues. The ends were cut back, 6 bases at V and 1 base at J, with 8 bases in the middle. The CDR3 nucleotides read TGTGCCAGCAGGGACTTGGGCACAGATACGCAGTATTTT. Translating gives CASRDLGTDTQYF.

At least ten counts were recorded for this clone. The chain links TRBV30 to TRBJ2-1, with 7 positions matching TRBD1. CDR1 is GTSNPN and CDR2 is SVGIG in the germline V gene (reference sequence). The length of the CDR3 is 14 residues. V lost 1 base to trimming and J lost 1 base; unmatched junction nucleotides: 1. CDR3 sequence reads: CAWSGQGSYNEQFF. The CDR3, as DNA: TGTGCCTGGAGTGGACAGGGATCCTACAATGAGCAGTTCTTC.

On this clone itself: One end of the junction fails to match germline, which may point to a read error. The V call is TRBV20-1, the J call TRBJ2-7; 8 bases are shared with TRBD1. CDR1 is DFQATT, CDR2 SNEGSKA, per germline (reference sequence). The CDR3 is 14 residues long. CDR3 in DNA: TGCAGTGCCTGGACAGGGCGAGCGTCCTACCAGCAGTACTTC. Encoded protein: CSAWTGRASYQQYF.

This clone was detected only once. The chain's CDR3 is CSARPYRLAGADTQYF. The DNA of the CDR3 is TGCAGTGCTAGACCATACAGACTAGCGGGAGCTGATACGCAGTATTTT. This chain joins TRBV20-1 and TRBJ2-3; TRBD2 matches 12 bases. The germline CDR1 and CDR2 sequences are DFQATT and SNEGSKA (reference sequence). The CDR3 length is 16 residues. With 2 bases clipped from V and 6 bases from J, the junction kept 9 bases outside the gene matches.

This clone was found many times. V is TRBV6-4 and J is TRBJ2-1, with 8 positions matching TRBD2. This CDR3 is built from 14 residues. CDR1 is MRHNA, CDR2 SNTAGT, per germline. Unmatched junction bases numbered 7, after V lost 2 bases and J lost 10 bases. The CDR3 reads CASSDRGLAGEQFF. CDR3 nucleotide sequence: TGTGCCAGCAGTGACCGAGGACTAGCTGGGGAGCAGTTCTTC.

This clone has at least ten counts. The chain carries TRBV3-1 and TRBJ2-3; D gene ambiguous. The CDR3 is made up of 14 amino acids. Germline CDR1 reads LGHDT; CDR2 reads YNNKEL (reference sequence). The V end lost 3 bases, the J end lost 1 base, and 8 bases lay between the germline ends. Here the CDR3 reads CASSHNLGTDTQYF. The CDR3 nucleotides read TGTGCCAGCAGCCACAATCTGGGCACAGATACGCAGTATTTT.

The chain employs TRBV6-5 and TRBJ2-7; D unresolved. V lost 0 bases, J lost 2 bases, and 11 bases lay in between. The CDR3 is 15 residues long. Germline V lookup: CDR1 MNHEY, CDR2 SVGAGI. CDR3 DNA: TGTGCCAGCAGTTACTCGATGCAGGAGACCTACGAGCAGTACTTC. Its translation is CASSYSMQETYEQYF.

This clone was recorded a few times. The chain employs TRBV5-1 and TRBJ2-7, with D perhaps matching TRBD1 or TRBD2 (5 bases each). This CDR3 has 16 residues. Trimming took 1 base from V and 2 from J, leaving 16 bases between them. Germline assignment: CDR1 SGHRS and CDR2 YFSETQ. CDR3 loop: CASSLLLSRGAYEQYV. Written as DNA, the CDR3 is TGCGCCAGCAGCTTGCTTCTATCCCGGGGCGCCTACGAGCAGTACGTC.

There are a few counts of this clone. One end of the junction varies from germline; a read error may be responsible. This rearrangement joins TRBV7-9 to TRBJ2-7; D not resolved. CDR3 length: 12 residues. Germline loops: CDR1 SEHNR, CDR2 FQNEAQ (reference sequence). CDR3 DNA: TGTGCCAGCAGCTTAGACTTCGGCGAGCAGTATTTC. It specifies CASSLDFGEQYF.

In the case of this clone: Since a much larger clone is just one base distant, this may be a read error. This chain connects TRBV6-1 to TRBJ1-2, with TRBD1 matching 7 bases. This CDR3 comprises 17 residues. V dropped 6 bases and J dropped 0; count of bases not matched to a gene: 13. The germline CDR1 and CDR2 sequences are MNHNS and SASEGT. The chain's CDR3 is CASRPSQDRSSNYGYTF. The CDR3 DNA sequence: TGTGCCAGCAGACCCTCTCAGGACAGGTCCTCTAACTATGGCTACACCTTC.

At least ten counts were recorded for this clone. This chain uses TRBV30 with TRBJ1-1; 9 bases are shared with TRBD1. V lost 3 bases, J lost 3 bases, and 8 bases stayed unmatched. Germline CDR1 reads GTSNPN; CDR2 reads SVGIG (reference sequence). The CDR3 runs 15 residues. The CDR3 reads CAWSRDRVPYTEAFF. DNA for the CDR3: TGTGCCTGGAGCCGGGACAGGGTCCCTTACACTGAAGCTTTCTTT.

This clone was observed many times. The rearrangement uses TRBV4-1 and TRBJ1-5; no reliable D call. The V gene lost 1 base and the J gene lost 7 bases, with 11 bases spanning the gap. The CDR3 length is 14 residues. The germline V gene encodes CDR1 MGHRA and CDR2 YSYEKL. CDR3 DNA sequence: TGCGCCAGCAGCCAAGTAGGCAGGAGGCAGCCCCAGCATTTT. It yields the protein CASSQVGRRQPQHF.

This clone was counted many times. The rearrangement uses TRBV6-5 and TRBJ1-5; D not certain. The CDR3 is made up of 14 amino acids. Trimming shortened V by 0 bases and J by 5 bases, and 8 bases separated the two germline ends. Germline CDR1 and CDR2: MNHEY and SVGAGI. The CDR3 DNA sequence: TGTGCCAGCAGTTACTCGGGTCGGGATCAGCCCCAGCATTTT. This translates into CASSYSGRDQPQHF.

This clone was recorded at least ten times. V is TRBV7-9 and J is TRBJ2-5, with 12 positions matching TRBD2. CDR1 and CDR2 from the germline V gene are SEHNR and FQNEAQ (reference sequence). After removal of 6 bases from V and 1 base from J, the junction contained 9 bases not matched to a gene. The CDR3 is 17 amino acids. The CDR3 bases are TGTGCCAGCAGTTTTGGACTAGCGGGGTCCGGCCAAGAGACCCAGTACTTC. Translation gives CASSFGLAGSGQETQYF.